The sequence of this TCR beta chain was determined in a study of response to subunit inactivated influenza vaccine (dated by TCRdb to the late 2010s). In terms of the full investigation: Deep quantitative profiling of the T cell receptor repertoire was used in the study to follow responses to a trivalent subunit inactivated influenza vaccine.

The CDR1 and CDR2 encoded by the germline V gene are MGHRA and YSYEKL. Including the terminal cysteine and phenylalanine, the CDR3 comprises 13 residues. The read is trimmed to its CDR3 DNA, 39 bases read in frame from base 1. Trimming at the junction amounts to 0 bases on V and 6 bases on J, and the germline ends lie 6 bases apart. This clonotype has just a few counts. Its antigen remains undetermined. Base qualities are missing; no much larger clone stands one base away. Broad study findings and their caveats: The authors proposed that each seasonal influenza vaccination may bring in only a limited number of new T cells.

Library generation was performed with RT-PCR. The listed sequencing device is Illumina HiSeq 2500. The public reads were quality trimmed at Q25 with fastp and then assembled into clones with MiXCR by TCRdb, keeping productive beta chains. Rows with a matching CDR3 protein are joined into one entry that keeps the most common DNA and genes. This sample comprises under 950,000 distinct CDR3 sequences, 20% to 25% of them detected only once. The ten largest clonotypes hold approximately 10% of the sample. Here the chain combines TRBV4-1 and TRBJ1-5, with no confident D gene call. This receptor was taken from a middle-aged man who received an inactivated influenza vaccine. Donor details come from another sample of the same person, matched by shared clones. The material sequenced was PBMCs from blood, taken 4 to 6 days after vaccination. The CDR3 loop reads CASSQEPRQPQHF. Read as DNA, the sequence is TGCGCCAGCAGCCAAGAGCCCCGTCAGCCCCAGCATTTT.